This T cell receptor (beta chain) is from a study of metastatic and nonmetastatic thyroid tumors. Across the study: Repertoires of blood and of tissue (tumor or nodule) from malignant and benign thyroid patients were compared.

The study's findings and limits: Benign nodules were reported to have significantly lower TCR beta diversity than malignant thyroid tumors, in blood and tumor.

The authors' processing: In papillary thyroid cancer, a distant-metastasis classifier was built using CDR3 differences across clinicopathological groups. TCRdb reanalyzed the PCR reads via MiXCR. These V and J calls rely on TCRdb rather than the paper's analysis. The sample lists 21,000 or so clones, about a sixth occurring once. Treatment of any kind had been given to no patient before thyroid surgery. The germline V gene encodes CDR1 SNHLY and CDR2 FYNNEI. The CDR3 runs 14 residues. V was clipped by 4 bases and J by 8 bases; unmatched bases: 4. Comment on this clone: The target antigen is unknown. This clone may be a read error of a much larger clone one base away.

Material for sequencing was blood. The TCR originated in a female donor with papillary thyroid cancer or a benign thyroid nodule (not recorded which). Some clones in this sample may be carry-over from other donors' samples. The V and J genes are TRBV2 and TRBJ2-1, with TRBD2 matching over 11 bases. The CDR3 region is CASSGLAGLYEQFF. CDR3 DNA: TGTGCCAGCAGTGGACTAGCGGGGTTATATGAGCAGTTCTTC. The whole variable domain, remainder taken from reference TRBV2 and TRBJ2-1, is EPEVTQTPSHQVTQMGQEVILRCVPISNHLYFYWYRQILGQKVEFLVSFYNNEISEKSEIFDDQFSVERPDGSNFTLKIRSTKLEDSAMYFCASSGLAGLYEQFFGPGTRLTVL.